Each of the 15 T cell receptor beta chains below was sequenced from the same sample in a study of metastatic and nonmetastatic thyroid tumors. All patients were treatment-naive before thyroid surgery. TCRdb re-called clones from the PCR reads using MiXCR. The sample lists approximately 21,000 clones; around 30% were seen once. The material sequenced was blood. The source of these receptors is a female donor with papillary thyroid cancer or a benign thyroid nodule (not recorded which). Some clones in this sample may be carry-over from other donors' samples.

In its sample, this clone was seen many times. J is TRBJ2-1 and V is TRBV4-1; 8 bases are a match to TRBD1. Germline V gives CDR1 MGHRA, CDR2 YSYEKL. With V trimmed by 3 bases and J by 9 bases, 7 bases remained unmatched. This CDR3 has 14 amino acids. The DNA of the CDR3 is TGCGCCAGCAGCCATCTTTCAGGGGGCTCTGAGCAGTTCTTC. It codes for CASSHLSGGSEQFF.

This clone was detected many times. Written as DNA, the CDR3 is TGTGCCAGCAGCTTGGTCCCGAAAAGGGCAGGCACTGAAGCTTTCTTT. Amino acids: CASSLVPKRAGTEAFF. The J gene is TRBJ1-1, the V gene TRBV5-4, with D unclear. CDR1 SGHNT and CDR2 YYREEE come from the germline V gene (reference sequence). CDR3 length equals 16 residues. V was pared by 0 bases and J by 4 bases, with 16 bases between.

This clone was counted ten times or more. V usage is TRBV11-1 and J usage is TRBJ2-2, with TRBD1 identical over 10 bases. This CDR3 region has 16 residues. Germline CDR1 is SGHAT and CDR2 is FQDESV (reference sequence). The V and J ends lost 6 bases and 1 base, in that order; junction bases with no gene match: 5. The CDR3 spells CASRAGTGVNTGELFF. CDR3 bases: TGTGCCAGCAGGGCCGGGACAGGGGTGAACACCGGGGAGCTGTTTTTT. The full variable domain, its missing parts supplied by reference TRBV11-1 and TRBJ2-2, is EAEVAQSPRYKITEKSQAVAFWCDPISGHATLYWYRQILGQGPELLVQFQDESVVDDSQLPKDRFSAERLKGVDSTLKIQPAELGDSAMYLCASRAGTGVNTGELFFGEGSRLTVL.

Within the sample, this clone is medium-sized. The chain couples TRBV24-1 to TRBJ1-4; 10 bases match TRBD1. The V segment lost 0 bases and the J segment 3 bases; nucleotides outside the gene matches: 18. This CDR3 has 22 amino acids. Per germline, CDR1 KGHDR and CDR2 SFDVKD. The CDR3 here is CATSDLGDRGVALVLSNEKLFF. DNA for the CDR3: TGTGCCACCAGTGATTTGGGGGACAGGGGAGTAGCGCTGGTACTTTCTAATGAAAAACTGTTTTTT.

This clone came up once. The rearrangement uses TRBV11-3 and TRBJ2-7; TRBD2 matches 7 bases. The CDR3 is 15 amino acids. Germline loops: CDR1 SGHNT, CDR2 YENEEA. After removal of 0 bases from V and 2 bases from J, the junction contained 4 bases not matched to a gene. This CDR3 reads CASSLEAGEAYEQYF. CDR3 bases: TGTGCCAGCAGCTTAGAGGCGGGGGAGGCCTACGAGCAGTACTTC.

Sample share makes this clone medium-sized. CDR3 DNA: TGTGCCAGCAGCATAGGGGGCGTAGGTGCGACTGAAGCTTTCTTT. Translating it yields CASSIGGVGATEAFF. The chain couples TRBV7-8 to TRBJ1-1; 7 bases are shared with TRBD1. This CDR3 comprises 15 residues. The junction had 11 bases not matched to a gene; V was cut back by 5 bases and J by 5 bases. Germline V lookup: CDR1 SGHVS, CDR2 FQNEAQ.

This clone is labeled medium-sized (0.01 to 0.1%). The chain couples TRBV5-1 to TRBJ2-1; tentative D call: TRBD1 (9 bases). Germline assignment: CDR1 SGHRS and CDR2 YFSETQ. The CDR3 contains 18 residues. The V end lost 2 bases, the J end lost 10 bases, and 28 bases lay between the germline ends. Here the CDR3 DNA reads TGCGCCAGCAGCTTAGGCGGGACAGGGTCCTACTTAGCGGGAGAGCAGTTCTTC. Encoded protein: CASSLGGTGSYLAGEQFF. The variable domain in full, completed from reference TRBV5-1 and TRBJ2-1, reads KAGVTQTPRYLIKTRGQQVTLSCSPISGHRSVSWYQQTPGQGLQFLFEYFSETQRNKGNFPGRFSGRQFSNSRSEMNVSTLELGDSALYLCASSLGGTGSYLAGEQFFGPGTRLTVL.

The chain combines TRBV28 with TRBJ2-7; D unclear. The V end lost 7 bases, the J end lost 4 bases, and 11 bases lay between the germline ends. Per germline, CDR1 MDHEN and CDR2 SYDVKM. CDR3 length: 12 amino acids. CDR3 residues: CASNPRGYEQYF. CDR3 sequence (DNA): TGTGCCAGCAACCCCCGAGGATACGAGCAGTACTTC.

This clone was seen repeatedly, ten times or more. The gene calls are TRBV28 and TRBJ2-7; possible D gene TRBD1, 6 bases. Deletions cut 5 bases from V and 3 bases from J, with 8 bases between. Germline lookup yields CDR1 MDHEN and CDR2 SYDVKM. This CDR3 comprises 12 residues. CDR3 nucleotides: TGTGCCAGCAGTACCAGGGGCTACGAGCAGTACTTC. As protein: CASSTRGYEQYF.

The V and J genes are TRBV20-1 and TRBJ1-5; D uncertain. The CDR3 runs 12 residues. V lost 3 bases and J lost 7, with 10 bases in between. In germline, CDR1 is DFQATT, CDR2 SNEGSKA (reference sequence). The CDR3 is CSASSGNQPQHF. Here the CDR3 DNA reads TGCAGTGCTAGTTCCGGGAACCAGCCCCAGCATTTT.

This clone was seen a handful of times. CDR3 protein: CASSEGGQGGDTQYF. The CDR3 coding sequence is TGTGCCAGCAGTGAAGGGGGACAGGGTGGAGATACGCAGTATTTT. J is TRBJ2-3 and V is TRBV6-4; 9 bases are a match to TRBD1. Trimming cost V 3 bases and J 5 bases; bases outside gene matches: 6. Germline V gene sequence: CDR1 MRHNA, CDR2 SNTAGT. The CDR3 length is 15 residues.

This clone counts as medium-sized (0.01 to 0.1%). This chain joins TRBV6-1 and TRBJ1-3; weak D call: TRBD1 (5 bases). The germline V gene encodes CDR1 MNHNS and CDR2 SASEGT. This CDR3 is 14 amino acids long. V was shortened by 6 bases and J by 0 bases, with 9 bases between the two germline ends. CDR3 sequence (DNA): TGTGCCAGCAGCCCGGGGGGCTCTGGAAACACCATATATTTT. Amino acid sequence: CASSPGGSGNTIYF.

Points on this clone: One end of the junction fails to match germline, which may point to a read error. This chain joins TRBV13 and TRBJ2-1; 9 nucleotides align to TRBD2. CDR3 size: 15 residues. CDR1 PRHDT and CDR2 FYEKMQ come from the germline V gene (reference sequence). DNA for the CDR3: TGTGCCATCAGCCCACGCGCGGGGGGGGCGAATGAGCAGTTCTTC. Its translation is CAISPRAGGANEQFF.

The gene calls are TRBV5-1 and TRBJ1-2, with a tentative D call TRBD1 (6 bases). V lost 4 bases to trimming and J lost 2 bases, with 9 bases between them. The CDR3 spans 13 residues. CDR1 and CDR2 from the germline V gene are SGHRS and YFSETQ. CDR3 loop: CASSGTGNYGYTF. The CDR3 DNA reads as TGCGCCAGCAGCGGCACAGGGAACTATGGCTACACCTTC.

The V and J genes are TRBV30 and TRBJ2-5; 12 positions match TRBD2. The CDR3 is 15 residues long. Germline V gene sequence: CDR1 GTSNPN, CDR2 SVGIG (reference sequence). The J segment lost 5 bases and the V segment lost 0 bases, leaving 4 bases of the junction unmatched. The CDR3: CAWSVTSGSRETQYF. CDR3 in DNA: TGTGCCTGGAGTGTGACTAGCGGGAGTAGGGAGACCCAGTACTTC.